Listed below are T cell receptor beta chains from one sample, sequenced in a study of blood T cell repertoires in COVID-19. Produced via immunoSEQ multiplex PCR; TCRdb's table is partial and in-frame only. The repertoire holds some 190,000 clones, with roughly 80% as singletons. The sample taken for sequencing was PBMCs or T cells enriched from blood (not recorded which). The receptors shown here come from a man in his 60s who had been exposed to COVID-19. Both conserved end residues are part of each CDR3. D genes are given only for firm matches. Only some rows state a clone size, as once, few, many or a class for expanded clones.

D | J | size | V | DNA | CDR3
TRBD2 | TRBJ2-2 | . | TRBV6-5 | TGTGCCAGCAGTTCTAGCGGGACCGGGGAGCTGTTTTTT | CASSSSGTGELFF
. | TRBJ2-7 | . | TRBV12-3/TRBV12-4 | TGTGCCAGCAGCCAGGACAGCTACGAGCAGTACTTC | CASSQDSYEQYF
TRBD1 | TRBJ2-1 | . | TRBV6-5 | TGTGCCAGCAGTCTCGACAGGGTCCGCAATGAGCAGTTCTTC | CASSLDRVRNEQFF
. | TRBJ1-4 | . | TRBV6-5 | TGTGCCAGCAGAGGAGGGGCCCCTAATGAAAAACTGTTTTTT | CASRGGAPNEKLFF
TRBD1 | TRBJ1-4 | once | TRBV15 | TGTGCCACCAGCAGAGACCCGGGACAGTGGGAAAAACTGTTTTTT | CATSRDPGQWEKLFF
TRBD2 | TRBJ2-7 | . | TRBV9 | TGTGCCAGCAGCCCCCAAGCGGGAGGGGTTTACGAGCAGTACTTC | CASSPQAGGVYEQYF
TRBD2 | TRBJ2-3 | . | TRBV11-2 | TGTGCCAGCAGCTTAGGAGCTAGCGGGAAATCTAGTACGCAGTATTTT | CASSLGASGKSSTQYF
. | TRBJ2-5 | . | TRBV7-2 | TGTGCCAGCAGCTTAGCAGGGGTTGAGACCCAGTACTTC | CASSLAGVETQYF
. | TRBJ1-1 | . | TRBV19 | TGTGCCAGTAGTACCATCGACGGGAGGAACACTGAAGCTTTCTTT | CASSTIDGRNTEAFF
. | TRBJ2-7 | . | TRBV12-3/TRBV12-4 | TGTGCCAGCAGTTTCCAGGGTGCGAGACAGTACTTC | CASSFQGARQYF
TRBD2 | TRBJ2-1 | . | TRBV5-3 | TGTGCCAGAAGCTTGGAGGTCCAGCGGGACGACAATGAGCAGTTCTTC | CARSLEVQRDDNEQFF
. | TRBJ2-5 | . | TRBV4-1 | TGCGCCAGCAGCCATCCCGCCGGAGGGGAGACCCAGTACTTC | CASSHPAGGETQYF
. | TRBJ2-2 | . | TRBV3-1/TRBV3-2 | TGTGCCAGCAGCCAAGTCGCCAGTGAGAACACCGGGGAGCTGTTTTTT | CASSQVASENTGELFF
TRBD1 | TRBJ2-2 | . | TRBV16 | TGTGCCAGCAGCCATTGGACAGGGGCTACCGGGGAGCTGTTTTTT | CASSHWTGATGELFF
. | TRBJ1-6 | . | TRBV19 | TGTGCCAGTAGTATTGAATCCGGGTTTTCACCCCTCCACTTT | CASSIESGFSPLHF
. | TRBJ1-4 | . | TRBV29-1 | TGCAGCGTTGAAGGGGGTGAGGGAGGTGGTGAAAAACTGTTTTTT | CSVEGGEGGGEKLFF
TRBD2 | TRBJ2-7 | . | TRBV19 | TGTGCCAGTAGAAGGGCTAGCGGGGCCTACGAGCAGTACTTC | CASRRASGAYEQYF
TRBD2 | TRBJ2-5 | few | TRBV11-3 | TGTGCCAGCAGCTTAGGTGGGACTAGCGGGAGAGAGACCCAGTACTTC | CASSLGGTSGRETQYF
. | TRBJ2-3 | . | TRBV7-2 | TGTGCCAGCAGCTTAAGACGGGTCACAGATACGCAGTATTTT | CASSLRRVTDTQYF
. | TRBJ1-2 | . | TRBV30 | TGTGCCTGGAGTTTAACCGGTGGCTACACCTTC | CAWSLTGGYTF
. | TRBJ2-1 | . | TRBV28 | TGTGCCAGCAGTTACCGGGAGCAGCGGTTCTTC | CASSYREQRFF
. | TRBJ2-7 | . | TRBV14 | TGTGCCAGCAGTCAAACAGGGTTCGTTCGTGTCGAGCAGTACTTC | CASSQTGFVRVEQYF
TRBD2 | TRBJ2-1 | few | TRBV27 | TGTGCCAGCAACCCAGGGCGACTAGCGGGCGGGAAGCAGTTCTTC | CASNPGRLAGGKQFF
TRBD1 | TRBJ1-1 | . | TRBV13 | TGTGCCAGCAGCTTAGGCTTGCGGACAGGAGAAAACACTGAAGCTTTCTTT | CASSLGLRTGENTEAFF
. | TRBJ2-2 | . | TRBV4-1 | TGCGCCAGCAGCCAAGATGGGTCGGGGTCCGGGGAGCTGTTTTTT | CASSQDGSGSGELFF
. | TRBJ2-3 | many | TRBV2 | TGTGCCAGCAGTGAAAGGCGGGCTAGCGTGCCGCAGTATTTT | CASSERRASVPQYF
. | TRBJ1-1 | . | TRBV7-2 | TGTGCCAGCAGCCCCCAGGGAAGACGGACTGAAGCTTTCTTT | CASSPQGRRTEAFF
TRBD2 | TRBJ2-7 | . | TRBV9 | TGTGCCAGCAGCGTAGAGGCTAGCGGGAGGGTATCCTACGAGCAGTACTTC | CASSVEASGRVSYEQYF
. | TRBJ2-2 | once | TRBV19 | TGTGCCAGTAGTATAGTCGGGGTGGAGACCGGGGAGCTGTTTTTT | CASSIVGVETGELFF
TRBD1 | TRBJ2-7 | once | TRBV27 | TGTGCCAGCAGTACGACAGGGGCCTCCAGTAAGCAGTACTTC | CASSTTGASSKQYF
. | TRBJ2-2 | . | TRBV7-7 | TGTGCCAGCAGCTCGGGATCGGGCACCGGGGAGCTGTTTTTT | CASSSGSGTGELFF
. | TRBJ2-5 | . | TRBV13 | TGTGCCAGCAGCCCCGGGTCTCAGGAGACCCAGTACTTC | CASSPGSQETQYF
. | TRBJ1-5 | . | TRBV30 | TGTGCCTGGAGTGTGTCGGGGGGCGCAAGCAATCAGCCCCAGCATTTT | CAWSVSGGASNQPQHF
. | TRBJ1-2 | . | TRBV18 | TGTGCCAGCTCGGCTAGAGGAGCGATGAACTATGGCTACACCTTC | CASSARGAMNYGYTF
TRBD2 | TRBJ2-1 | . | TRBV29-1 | TGCAGCGTTGTGGTAGCGGGAGGATCCTACAATGAGCAGTTCTTC | CSVVVAGGSYNEQFF
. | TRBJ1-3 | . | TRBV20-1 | TGCAGTGCTAGTATTACAGGCTCTGGAAACACCATATATTTT | CSASITGSGNTIYF
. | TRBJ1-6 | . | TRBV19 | TGTGCCAGTAGTATAACGACAGTCAATAATTCACCCCTCCACTTT | CASSITTVNNSPLHF
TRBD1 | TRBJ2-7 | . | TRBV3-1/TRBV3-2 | TGTGCCAGCAGCCTAACAGGGGGACCCTACGAGCAGTACTTC | CASSLTGGPYEQYF
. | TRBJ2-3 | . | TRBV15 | TGTGCCACCAGCAGAGCAGGGCTCGAGAAAGATACGCAGTATTTT | CATSRAGLEKDTQYF